These 14 T cell receptor beta chains came from one sample sequenced in a study of blood T cell repertoires in COVID-19. Sequencing used immunoSEQ multiplex PCR; TCRdb keeps in-frame clones, though not all of them. Of more than 100,000 clones listed, approximately 84% are singletons. The sample consisted of peripheral blood. These receptor sequences come from a woman of 80 years or more with acute or convalescent COVID-19.

The V and J genes are TRBV10-3 and TRBJ2-7, with a tentative D call TRBD2 (6 bases). The CDR3 extends over 15 amino acids. Trimming removed 0 bases from V and 2 bases from J, with 11 bases in between. Germline V gives CDR1 ENHRY, CDR2 SYGVKD. The CDR3 here is CAISESAGFPYEQYF. The CDR3 region has the DNA TGTGCCATCAGTGAGTCCGCGGGGTTCCCCTACGAGCAGTACTTC.

This chain uses TRBV29-1 with TRBJ2-6; tentative D call: TRBD1 (6 bases). Germline CDR1 is SQVTM and CDR2 is ANQGSEA. This CDR3 has 17 residues. Trimming removed 4 bases from V and 4 bases from J, with 20 bases in between. The CDR3 protein is CSVVGTRDSWGANVLTF. CDR3 in DNA: TGCAGCGTTGTCGGGACACGTGATTCGTGGGGGGCCAACGTCCTGACTTTC.

This clone was picked up many times. CDR3 DNA: TGTGCCAGCAGCTTAGAACAGCAACTCTACAATGAGCAGTTCTTC. Its protein product is CASSLEQQLYNEQFF. The genes are TRBV11-2 and TRBJ2-1, with unresolved D. Trimming removed 0 bases at V and 3 bases at J, with 9 bases between. The CDR3 has 15 amino acids. Germline V gene sequence: CDR1 SGHAT, CDR2 FQNNGV.

The V and J genes are TRBV11-2 and TRBJ2-1; maybe TRBD2 (6 bases). The CDR3 contains 13 residues. V was cut by 5 bases and J by 8 bases, with 13 bases left in between. CDR1 is SGHAT, CDR2 FQNNGV, per germline. CDR3 sequence reads: CASSPGGKDEQFF. Here the CDR3 DNA reads TGTGCCAGCAGCCCCGGGGGTAAGGATGAGCAGTTCTTC.

A note on this clone: The junction does not match germline at one end; this may be a read error. The chain uses TRBV19 and TRBJ1-5; 8 bases line up with TRBD1. Germline CDR1 LNHDA, CDR2 SQIVND (reference sequence). The CDR3 has 15 amino acids. For the CDR3, the DNA is TGTGCCAGTAGTGAAGAGGGACAGGTCCGTCAGGCCCAGCATTTT. Translated: CASSEEGQVRQAQHF.

This chain's CDR3 is CASSTGQIEKLFF. In nucleotides, the CDR3 is TGTGCCAGTAGTACGGGACAGATTGAAAAACTGTTTTTT. The V and J genes are TRBV19 and TRBJ1-4, with 7 bases lining up with TRBD1. The CDR3 has 13 residues. Germline CDR1 is LNHDA and CDR2 is SQIVND (reference sequence). V dropped 4 bases and J dropped 7; count of bases not matched to a gene: 3. Looking up the rest from reference TRBV19 and TRBJ1-4 gives the full variable domain: DGGITQSPKYLFRKEGQNVTLSCEQNLNHDAMYWYRQDPGQGLRLIYYSQIVNDFQKGDIAEGYSVSREKKESFPLTVTSAQKNPTAFYLCASSTGQIEKLFFGSGTQLSVL.

The CDR3, as DNA: TGTGCCAGCAGCTTAGCAGGGATCTCTGGAAACACCATATATTTT. Its protein is CASSLAGISGNTIYF. The V call is TRBV11-2, the J call TRBJ1-3; D might be TRBD1 (5 bases). Trimming removed 1 base from V and 0 bases from J, with 7 bases in between. Germline V gives CDR1 SGHAT, CDR2 FQNNGV. The CDR3 length is 15 residues.

V and J are TRBV27 and TRBJ1-2, with TRBD1 matching 8 bases. The CDR3 extends over 15 amino acids. With 2 bases clipped from V and 6 bases from J, the junction kept 8 bases outside the gene matches. Germline V CDR1 and CDR2: MNHEY, SMNVEV (reference sequence). The CDR3 DNA follows: TGTGCCAGCAGTTTACTCAGGGGGCGTAAGAATGGCTACACCTTC. It specifies CASSLLRGRKNGYTF.

The chain links TRBV5-1 to TRBJ1-3; D might be TRBD1 (5 bases). Trimming took off 4 bases at V and 5 bases at J, with 10 bases between the two ends. The CDR3 is made up of 13 amino acids. Germline CDR1 SGHRS, CDR2 YFSETQ. The CDR3 reads CASSTGLRNTIYF. For the CDR3, the DNA is TGCGCCAGCAGCACAGGTTTGAGAAACACCATATATTTT.

This chain connects TRBV6-4 to TRBJ2-1, with 7 bases lining up with TRBD2. V shed 3 bases, J shed 4 bases, and the junction held 0 bases outside the gene matches. CDR1 is MRHNA and CDR2 is SNTAGT in the germline V gene. The CDR3 is 13 residues long. The DNA for the CDR3 is TGTGCCAGCAGTGAGGGGGGGTACAATGAGCAGTTCTTC. Amino acid sequence: CASSEGGYNEQFF.

The chain combines TRBV20-1 with TRBJ2-7; 8 bases match TRBD2. Trimming took 4 bases from V and 5 from J; bases not matched to a gene: 1. Germline V CDR1 and CDR2: DFQATT, SNEGSKA (reference sequence). This CDR3 is built from 11 residues. This chain's CDR3 is CSATREDEQYF. The CDR3 DNA reads as TGCAGTGCTACGCGGGAGGACGAGCAGTACTTC.

The rearrangement uses TRBV30 and TRBJ1-2; the match to TRBD1 covers 8 bases. From germline, CDR1 is GTSNPN and CDR2 SVGIG (reference sequence). V gave up 0 bases and J gave up 7 bases; unmatched junction bases: 4. CDR3 size: 13 residues. This CDR3 reads CAWSVQGASGYTF. CDR3 nucleotides: TGTGCCTGGAGTGTTCAGGGGGCAAGTGGCTACACCTTC.

The rearrangement uses TRBV27 and TRBJ1-2; D remains unclear. V lost 6 bases to trimming and J lost 2 bases, with 10 bases between them. CDR3 size: 13 residues. Looked up from germline, CDR1 is MNHEY and CDR2 is SMNVEV (reference sequence). CDR3 amino acids: CASSPRRNYGYTF. CDR3 DNA sequence: TGTGCCAGCAGCCCTCGGAGAAACTATGGCTACACCTTC.

The chain carries TRBV19 and TRBJ2-2, with 7 bases matching TRBD1. Germline V gives CDR1 LNHDA, CDR2 SQIVND (reference sequence). V was pared by 5 bases and J by 5 bases, with 17 bases of the junction left unmatched. This CDR3 spans 18 amino acids. The CDR3 sequence: CASSPPFRQGVITGELFF. The CDR3 region has the DNA TGTGCCAGTAGTCCCCCCTTCAGGCAGGGGGTAATTACCGGGGAGCTGTTTTTT.